This T cell receptor (beta chain) was documented in a study of post-analysis software for immune sequencing data. The study, taken as a whole, reports: F measure showed strong co-clustering of same-batch samples. Those with multiple sclerosis, the patient group, showed significantly lower normalized Chao1 diversity than controls. Compared with controls, patients had more of about 5 TRBV segments, including TRBV5-6, TRBV5-1 and TRBV20-1.

The germline gives CDR1 DFQATT, CDR2 SNEGSKA (reference sequence). The V gene lost 5 bases and the J gene lost 1 base, with 6 bases spanning the gap. The CDR3 is made up of 12 amino acids. cDNA libraries of TCR beta carried unique molecular identifiers. Around 500,000 cDNA molecules were recovered from an input of 1 to 10 million T cells. TCRdb independently ran MiXCR on the PCR reads; one entry per CDR3 protein. The sample lists about 460,000 distinct CDR3 sequences, roughly 46% occurring once. To note about this clonotype: Its antigen is unknown.

Sequenced input: blood. This sequence originates from a girl between 10 and 17 years old with multiple sclerosis. The chain couples TRBV20-1 to TRBJ1-5; D not resolved. The CDR3 spells CSAGRSNQPQHF. CDR3 sequence (DNA): TGCAGTGCTGGACGGAGCAATCAGCCCCAGCATTTT.